Following are 25 T cell receptor beta chains from one sample sequenced in a study of OX40 agonist ivuxolimab in advanced cancers. Profiling relied on immunoSEQ multiplex PCR, and the TCRdb table lists in-frame clones only, not all of them. The sample shows approximately 98,000 clones, about 91% of them seen only once. The input for sequencing was CD4+ or CD8+ T cells sorted from blood, taken in a trial of the OX40 agonist ivuxolimab. The receptors were gathered from an adult with an advanced solid tumor such as melanoma, head and neck, liver or kidney cancer.

CDR3 sequence (DNA): TGTGCCAGCAGCTCGGGCGGACAGTCAACTAATGAAAAACTGTTTTTT. Amino acids: CASSSGGQSTNEKLFF. V gene TRBV7-9 combines with J gene TRBJ1-4, with D tentatively TRBD1 (6 bases). The CDR3 has 16 residues. Germline assignment: CDR1 SEHNR and CDR2 FQNEAQ (reference sequence). V lost 4 bases, J lost 0 bases, and 12 bases lay in between.

By sample fraction, this clone is medium-sized (0.01 to 0.1%). The chain couples TRBV10-2 to TRBJ2-7; D remains ambiguous. V lost 4 bases to trimming and J lost 3 bases, with 7 bases between them. This CDR3 is built from 12 residues. Germline lookup yields CDR1 WSHSY and CDR2 SAAADI. As DNA, the CDR3 is TGCGCCAGCAGTGTTCAGGACTACGAGCAGTACTTC. It encodes CASSVQDYEQYF.

The chain combines TRBV5-1 with TRBJ2-2; a weak D match, TRBD2 (6 bases). The CDR3 runs 16 residues. The V and J ends lost 3 bases and 4 bases respectively, with 16 bases between them. Germline V gene sequence: CDR1 SGHRS, CDR2 YFSETQ. This CDR3 reads CASSSLRDFPTGELFF. In nucleotides, the CDR3 is TGCGCCAGCAGCTCGTTAAGGGACTTTCCCACCGGGGAGCTGTTTTTT.

The chain combines TRBV11-2 with TRBJ1-2; 8 nucleotides agree with TRBD1. Trimming took 5 bases from V and 4 from J; bases not matched to a gene: 9. Germline V CDR1 and CDR2: SGHAT, FQNNGV. The CDR3 covers 15 residues. This CDR3 is CASSRDRGLGYGYTF. The CDR3 DNA reads TGTGCCAGCAGCCGAGACAGGGGCCTCGGCTATGGCTACACCTTC.

J is TRBJ1-5 and V is TRBV2, with D unclear. Germline-derived CDR1 and CDR2 are SNHLY and FYNNEI. V lost 6 bases and J lost 0, with 12 bases in between. This CDR3 is 15 amino acids long. The CDR3 region has the DNA TGTGCCAGCAGGGAGGGCACAAATAGCAATCAGCCCCAGCATTTT. The encoded protein is CASREGTNSNQPQHF.

V and J are TRBV6-1 and TRBJ1-2; 10 nucleotides agree with TRBD1. The germline V gene encodes CDR1 MNHNS and CDR2 SASEGT. V shed 6 bases and J 5 bases; nucleotides not matched to a gene: 3. The CDR3 runs to 13 residues. This CDR3 is CASRRTGGYGYTF. In DNA, the CDR3 is TGTGCCAGCAGAAGGACAGGGGGTTATGGCTACACCTTC.

This clone has a single count. The chain couples TRBV7-8 to TRBJ2-3; TRBD2 matches 11 bases. This CDR3 has 16 residues. V dropped 4 bases and J dropped 2; count of bases not matched to a gene: 5. Germline V gene sequence: CDR1 SGHVS, CDR2 FQNEAQ. The CDR3 loop is CASSSGTSGFTDTQYF. DNA of the CDR3: TGTGCCAGCAGCTCGGGGACTAGCGGATTCACAGATACGCAGTATTTT.

The chain carries TRBV5-1 and TRBJ1-4; 8 bases are a match to TRBD1. In germline, CDR1 is SGHRS, CDR2 YFSETQ. With V trimmed by 4 bases and J by 11 bases, 13 bases remained unmatched. The CDR3 is made up of 15 amino acids. CDR3 in amino acids: CASSAQGGAGRKLFF. The CDR3, as DNA: TGCGCCAGCAGCGCACAGGGGGGCGCGGGTAGGAAACTGTTTTTT.

The chain carries TRBV10-2 and TRBJ2-4; TRBD1 is a possible D gene (5 bases). The germline CDR1 and CDR2 sequences are WSHSY and SAAADI. V dropped 3 bases and J dropped 7 bases, with 10 bases sitting between them. The CDR3 length is 13 residues. The CDR3 spells CASSDNPGNIQYF. The CDR3 DNA reads TGCGCCAGCAGTGATAACCCAGGGAACATTCAGTACTTC.

The chain recombines TRBV11-3 with TRBJ1-1, with TRBD1 matching over 10 bases. Germline CDR1 and CDR2: SGHNT and YENEEA. The CDR3 consists of 18 residues. V lost 1 base and J lost 3; bases outside the gene matches: 11. CDR3: CASSLGQGTGAADTEAFF. The CDR3, as DNA: TGTGCCAGCAGCTTAGGACAAGGGACAGGGGCAGCGGACACTGAAGCTTTCTTT.

The gene calls are TRBV18 and TRBJ1-2; 8 positions agree with TRBD1. Trimming removed 2 bases from V and 3 bases from J; junction bases left unmatched: 8. The germline CDR1 and CDR2 sequences are KGHSH and LQKENI. This CDR3 has 16 amino acids. CDR3 in amino acids: CASSPNDRGEDYGYTF. The CDR3 DNA reads as TGTGCCAGCTCACCAAACGACAGGGGAGAGGACTATGGCTACACCTTC. Combining the CDR3 with reference TRBV18 and TRBJ1-2 gives the whole variable domain NAGVMQNPRHLVRRRGQEARLRCSPMKGHSHVYWYRQLPEEGLKFMVYLQKENIIDESGMPKERFSAEFPKEGPSILRIQQVVRGDSAAYFCASSPNDRGEDYGYTFGSGTRLTVV.

V and J are TRBV6-5 and TRBJ2-7, with 13 bases aligning to TRBD2. CDR1 MNHEY and CDR2 SVGAGI come from the germline V gene. CDR3 size: 15 residues. Unmatched junction bases numbered 0, after V lost 2 bases and J lost 2 bases. CDR3 nucleotide sequence: TGTGCCAGCAGTTACGGGACTAGCGGGACCTACGAGCAGTACTTC. Encoded protein: CASSYGTSGTYEQYF.

The V gene is TRBV11-3, the J gene TRBJ2-2; D not certain. V shed 5 bases and J shed 5 bases, with 15 bases lying between them. Germline CDR1 reads SGHNT; CDR2 reads YENEEA. The CDR3 consists of 15 residues. In DNA, the CDR3 is TGTGCCAGCAGCCCCGGATTTCAGAGGACCGGGGAGCTGTTTTTT. Translation gives CASSPGFQRTGELFF.

The V and J genes are TRBV5-8 and TRBJ2-3, with D maybe TRBD1 (6 bases). With 1 base removed from V and 6 bases from J, the gap between germline ends came to 12 bases. The CDR3 has 14 residues. CDR1 SGHTS and CDR2 YDEGEE come from the germline V gene. The CDR3 DNA reads as TGTGCCAGCAGCTTGAGGGGGTTGATGGATACGCAGTATTTT. It is translated as CASSLRGLMDTQYF.

The rearrangement joins TRBV19 to TRBJ2-1; TRBD1 might be the D (5 bases). Germline V CDR1 and CDR2: LNHDA, SQIVND (reference sequence). Trimming cost V 5 bases and J 0 bases, with 14 bases left between them. The CDR3 totals 16 residues. The CDR3 DNA sequence: TGTGCCAGTAGTGGCGGACAAGCAGGCTCCTACAATGAGCAGTTCTTC. As protein: CASSGGQAGSYNEQFF.

This clone was picked up one time. V and J are TRBV30 and TRBJ2-1; no reliable D call. This CDR3 contains 10 residues. Germline CDR1 reads GTSNPN; CDR2 reads SVGIG (reference sequence). V was trimmed by 0 bases and J by 10 bases, leaving 4 bases between them. The CDR3 DNA follows: TGTGCCTGGAGTGTACAGGAGCAGTTCTTC. Amino acids: CAWSVQEQFF.

The V and J genes are TRBV19 and TRBJ1-4; D might be TRBD1 (6 bases). Trimming stripped 6 bases from V and 4 bases from J, with 21 bases between. Per the germline V gene, CDR1 is LNHDA and CDR2 is SQIVND (reference sequence). There are 17 residues in the CDR3. DNA of the CDR3: TGTGCCAGTAGCCGGAGGGGGGCGAGGGGTCTTAATGAAAAACTGTTTTTT. It specifies CASSRRGARGLNEKLFF.

The genes are TRBV5-1 and TRBJ2-5; 10 bases align to TRBD1. Germline V gene sequence: CDR1 SGHRS, CDR2 YFSETQ. CDR3 length: 14 residues. The junction had 5 bases not matched to a gene; V was cut back by 4 bases and J by 5 bases. CDR3 sequence: CASSETGGGETQYF. In DNA, the CDR3 is TGCGCCAGCAGCGAGACAGGGGGCGGGGAGACCCAGTACTTC. The full variable domain, with the rest looked up from reference TRBV5-1 and TRBJ2-5, is KAGVTQTPRYLIKTRGQQVTLSCSPISGHRSVSWYQQTPGQGLQFLFEYFSETQRNKGNFPGRFSGRQFSNSRSEMNVSTLELGDSALYLCASSETGGGETQYFGPGTRLLVL.

This clone was recorded a few times. The chain recombines TRBV20-1 with TRBJ1-1; tentative D call: TRBD1 (5 bases). The CDR3 runs to 10 residues. V lost 6 bases and J lost 10, with 12 bases in between. Germline loops: CDR1 DFQATT, CDR2 SNEGSKA (reference sequence). CDR3 DNA sequence: TGCAGTGCCAGGGTTATCGGAGCTTTCTTT. It codes for CSARVIGAFF.

This clone appeared a single time. The chain is built from TRBV11-1 and TRBJ1-1; 8 nucleotides align to TRBD1. Germline CDR1 is SGHAT and CDR2 is FQDESV (reference sequence). V gave up 5 bases and J gave up 3 bases; unmatched junction bases: 8. The CDR3 length is 15 residues. This CDR3 reads CASSRQDRVDTEAFF. CDR3 DNA sequence: TGTGCCAGCAGCCGCCAGGACAGGGTTGACACTGAAGCTTTCTTT.

V is TRBV6-6 and J is TRBJ2-7; D may be TRBD1 (6 bases). This CDR3 is 14 amino acids long. V lost 6 bases to trimming and J lost 5 bases, with 17 bases between them. Germline loops: CDR1 MNHNY, CDR2 SVGAGI (reference sequence). The CDR3 here is CASSRQQGPNEQYF. The CDR3 region has the DNA TGTGCCAGCAGCCGACAACAGGGTCCGAACGAGCAGTACTTC.

The chain has TRBV11-1 and TRBJ2-7; 8 nucleotides agree with TRBD2. This CDR3 has 17 residues. In germline, CDR1 is SGHAT, CDR2 FQDESV (reference sequence). J lost 4 bases, V lost 2 bases, and 13 bases had no gene match. As DNA, the CDR3 is TGTGCCAGCAGCTTATCGGTCCCGGGAGGGCCGGGGTACGAGCAGTACTTC. Its translation: CASSLSVPGGPGYEQYF.

In its sample, this clone was seen once. The chain combines TRBV9 with TRBJ1-1, with 8 bases aligning to TRBD1. This CDR3 contains 17 residues. CDR1 and CDR2 (germline): SGDLS, YYNGEE. V shed 0 bases and J 4 bases; nucleotides not matched to a gene: 11. The CDR3 DNA is TGTGCCAGCAGCGTAGACCCCGCAGGGGGCAGCGTCACTGAAGCTTTCTTT. It codes for CASSVDPAGGSVTEAFF.

V is TRBV7-9 and J is TRBJ2-1; D uncertain. Germline-derived CDR1 and CDR2 are SEHNR and FQNEAQ (reference sequence). The CDR3 covers 16 residues. V lost 1 base, J lost 1 base, and 11 bases lay in between. The DNA of the CDR3 is TGTGCCAGCAGCTTAGAAGGAGCGTGGTCCTACAATGAGCAGTTCTTC. This sequence encodes CASSLEGAWSYNEQFF.

The rearrangement joins TRBV7-9 to TRBJ1-2, with D uncertain. From germline, CDR1 is SEHNR and CDR2 FQNEAQ (reference sequence). Trimming shortened V by 5 bases and J by 4 bases, and 8 bases separated the two germline ends. There are 12 residues in the CDR3. CDR3 coding DNA: TGTGCCAGCAGCCCTATGGCCTATGGCTACACCTTC. It codes for CASSPMAYGYTF.